This T cell receptor (beta chain) was recovered during a study of technical replicates of blood from a few donors. The assay was immunoSEQ multiplex PCR, and TCRdb's table has in-frame clones only and misses some. The sample holds 95,000 to 100,000 clones, 95% seen once. The sequence was collected from a human donor in good health. The sequencing input was T cells isolated from PBMCs.

CDR3 region: CASSFETSSNEQFF. Here the CDR3 DNA reads TGTGCCAGCAGTTTCGAGACTAGTAGTAATGAGCAGTTCTTC. The chain employs TRBV28 and TRBJ2-1, with D maybe TRBD2 (6 bases). The CDR3 runs 14 residues. The V end lost 3 bases, the J end lost 7 bases, and 13 bases lay between the germline ends. CDR1 and CDR2 (germline): MDHEN, SYDVKM.